This is a list of T cell receptor beta chains from one sample in a study of blood T cell repertoires in COVID-19. Here immunoSEQ multiplex PCR was the method, and the copy in TCRdb shows in-frame clones only, minus some. The repertoire has about 37,000 clones, roughly 90% of them found once; the top ten carry 7% to 8.5%. The sample consisted of peripheral blood. The receptor source for this set is a human donor in a cohort sampled during active COVID-19. CDR3s include the opening cysteine and the closing phenylalanine or tryptophan. The D gene is left open where the match is weak. The size field is filled for only some rows; it gives once, few, many or a size class.

j_gene,v_gene,len,d_gene,abundance,CDR3aa,CDR3nt
TRBJ2-1,TRBV7-7,16,TRBD1,-,CASSRAGTGRYNEQFF,TGTGCCAGCAGCCGAGCCGGGACAGGGAGATACAATGAGCAGTTCTTC
TRBJ1-1,TRBV30,14,-,-,CACLRQFMNTEAFF,TGTGCCTGCTTAAGACAGTTCATGAACACTGAAGCTTTCTTT
TRBJ2-7,TRBV7-9,14,-,-,CASSLGGGPYEQYF,TGTGCCAGCAGCCTAGGGGGGGGCCCCTACGAGCAGTACTTC
TRBJ2-7,TRBV30,13,-,-,CAWSVEGIYEQYF,TGTGCCTGGAGTGTAGAGGGTATCTACGAGCAGTACTTC
TRBJ1-1,TRBV6-2/TRBV6-3,16,TRBD1,-,CASSYLGQAVSSEAFF,TGTGCCAGCAGCTATCTCGGACAGGCAGTATCCTCTGAAGCTTTCTTT
TRBJ2-3,TRBV6-2/TRBV6-3,17,TRBD2,-,CASSYSGIAGAPDTQYF,TGTGCCAGCAGTTACTCGGGAATAGCGGGAGCCCCAGATACGCAGTATTTT
TRBJ2-7,TRBV7-2,14,-,-,CASSSAFSSYEQYF,TGTGCCAGCAGCTCCGCTTTCAGCTCCTACGAGCAGTACTTC
TRBJ2-2,TRBV10-3,15,-,-,CAISVSAANTGELFF,TGTGCCATCAGTGTTTCAGCGGCGAACACCGGGGAGCTGTTTTTT
TRBJ2-5,TRBV7-9,15,-,-,CASSFRLGTEETQYF,TGTGCCAGCAGCTTTAGGTTAGGTACAGAGGAGACCCAGTACTTC
TRBJ1-2,TRBV3-1/TRBV3-2,15,TRBD1,-,CASSQMDRVSDGYTF,TGTGCCAGCAGCCAAATGGACAGGGTTAGCGATGGCTACACCTTC
TRBJ1-5,TRBV6-1,14,-,few,CASSEGGASQPQHF,TGTGCCAGCAGTGAAGGGGGCGCATCACAGCCCCAGCATTTT
TRBJ1-5,TRBV5-8,16,TRBD1,-,CASSLALDRAMAPQHF,TGTGCCAGCAGCTTGGCCTTGGACAGGGCGATGGCGCCCCAGCATTTT
TRBJ2-7,TRBV3-1/TRBV3-2,17,-,-,CASSQEVSAGSSYEQYF,TGTGCCAGCAGCCAAGAAGTGTCGGCAGGGTCCTCCTACGAGCAGTACTTC
TRBJ1-1,TRBV10-3,15,TRBD1,once,CAISELGQGMGGAFF,TGTGCCATCAGTGAACTTGGACAGGGGATGGGTGGGGCTTTCTTT